Included here is one T cell receptor beta chain sequence, with context. The antigen remains unidentified. Sequenced by immunoSEQ multiplex PCR; TCRdb stores in-frame clones only, minus some. The table includes about 73,000 clones, about 90% detected once. Looked up from germline, CDR1 is SGDLS and CDR2 is YYNGEE. The CDR3 loop spans 13 amino acids. Trimming removed 3 bases from V and 9 bases from J, with 15 bases in between. The source of the sample is a study of OX40 agonist ivuxolimab in advanced cancers. The wider study: The dose-escalation group included hepatocellular carcinoma, melanoma, renal cell carcinoma and head and neck cancer. Prior checkpoint blockade (anti-PD-1, anti-PD-L1 or anti-CTLA-4) was permitted; 40% had it.

General observations from the study: Clonal expansion was seen in CD4+ and CD8+ blood T cells by week 6 at 0.1 to 3.0 mg/kg.

The starting material was CD4+ or CD8+ T cells sorted from blood, obtained in a trial of the OX40 agonist ivuxolimab. The receptor comes from an adult with an advanced solid tumor such as melanoma, head and neck, liver or kidney cancer. The chain couples TRBV9 to TRBJ2-5; weak D call: TRBD2 (6 bases). CDR3: CASSDMGGSSQYF. The CDR3 bases are TGTGCCAGCAGCGACATGGGGGGTTCGTCCCAGTACTTC. Using reference TRBV9 and TRBJ2-5 for the parts outside the CDR3, the full variable domain is DSGVTQTPKHLITATGQRVTLRCSPRSGDLSVYWYQQSLDQGLQFLIQYYNGEERAKGNILERFSAQQFPDLHSELNLSSLELGDSALYFCASSDMGGSSQYFGPGTRLLVL.